The present TCR beta chain was sequenced within a study of response to subunit inactivated influenza vaccine. Points from the study as a whole: Few new T cells, the authors suggested, are recruited by each seasonal influenza vaccination.

Note on this clonotype: The antigen remains unidentified.

From germline, CDR1 is SQVTM and CDR2 ANQGSEA. V lost 4 bases, J lost 6 bases, and 7 bases lay in between. There are 12 residues in the CDR3. TCRdb analysed the RT-PCR reads with MiXCR anew, one entry per CDR3 protein. The sample lists about 580,000 distinct CDR3 sequences; roughly 15% were seen once. The input for sequencing was PBMCs from blood, taken 11 to 12 days after vaccination. The TCR originated in a man aged 45-60 years who received an inactivated influenza vaccine. The rearrangement links TRBV29-1 to TRBJ1-6; a possible D gene is TRBD1 (5 bases). The CDR3 protein is CSVGGPNSPLHF. Written as DNA, the CDR3 is TGCAGCGTTGGGGGACCTAATTCACCCCTCCACTTT.